One TCR beta chain is described in this entry. This CDR3 has 14 amino acids. V lost 3 bases and J lost 1, with 8 bases in between. From germline, CDR1 is SGHDT and CDR2 YYEEEE. TCRdb independently ran MiXCR on the 5' RACE reads; one entry per CDR3 protein. The sample holds 130,000 to 150,000 distinct CDR3 sequences; around 5.8% are singletons and the top ten take about 2.1%. This sample is drawn from a study of T-cell memory formation after mild COVID-19. Material for sequencing was PBMCs or a T cell subset sorted from them (not recorded which). This TCR was sampled from an adult woman who had mild COVID-19 (a few samples of this study predate the infection). Cell type and time point are not known. The chain couples TRBV5-6 to TRBJ2-4; D may be TRBD1 or TRBD2 (6 bases each). CDR3 sequence: CASSWRGAKNIQYF. CDR3 DNA: TGTGCCAGCAGCTGGAGGGGGGCCAAAAACATTCAGTACTTC.